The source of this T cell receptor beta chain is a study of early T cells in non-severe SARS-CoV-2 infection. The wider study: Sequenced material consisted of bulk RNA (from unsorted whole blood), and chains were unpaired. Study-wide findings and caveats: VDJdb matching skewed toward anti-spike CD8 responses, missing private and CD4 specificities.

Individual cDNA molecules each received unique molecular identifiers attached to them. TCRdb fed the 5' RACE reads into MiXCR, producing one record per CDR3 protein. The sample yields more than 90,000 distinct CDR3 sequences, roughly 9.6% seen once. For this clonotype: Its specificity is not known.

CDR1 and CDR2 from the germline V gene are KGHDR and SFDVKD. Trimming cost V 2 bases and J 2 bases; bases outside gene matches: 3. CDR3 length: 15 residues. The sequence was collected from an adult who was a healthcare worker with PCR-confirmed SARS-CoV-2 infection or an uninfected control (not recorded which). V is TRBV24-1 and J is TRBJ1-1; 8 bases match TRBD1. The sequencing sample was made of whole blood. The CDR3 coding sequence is TGTGCCACCAGTGATTCCAGGGGGCTTAACACTGAAGCTTTCTTT. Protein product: CATSDSRGLNTEAFF.